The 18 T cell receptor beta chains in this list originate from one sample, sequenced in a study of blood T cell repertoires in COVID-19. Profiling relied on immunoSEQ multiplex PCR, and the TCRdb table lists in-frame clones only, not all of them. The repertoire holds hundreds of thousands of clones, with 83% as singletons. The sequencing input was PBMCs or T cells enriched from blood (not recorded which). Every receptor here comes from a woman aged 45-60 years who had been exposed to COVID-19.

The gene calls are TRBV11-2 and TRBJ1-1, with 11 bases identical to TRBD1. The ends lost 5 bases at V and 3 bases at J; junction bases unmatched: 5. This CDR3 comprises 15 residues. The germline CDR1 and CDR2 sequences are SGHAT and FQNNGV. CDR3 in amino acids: CASSPGQGADTEAFF. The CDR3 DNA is TGTGCCAGCAGCCCCGGACAGGGGGCTGACACTGAAGCTTTCTTT.

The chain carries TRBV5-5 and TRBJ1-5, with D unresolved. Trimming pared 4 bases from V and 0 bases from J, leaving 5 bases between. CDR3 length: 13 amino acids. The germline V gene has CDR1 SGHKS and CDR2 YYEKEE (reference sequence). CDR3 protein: CASSLDSNQPQHF. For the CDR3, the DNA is TGTGCCAGCAGCCTAGATAGCAATCAGCCCCAGCATTTT. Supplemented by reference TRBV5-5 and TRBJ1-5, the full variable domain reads DAGVTQSPTHLIKTRGQQVTLRCSPISGHKSVSWYQQVLGQGPQFIFQYYEKEERGRGNFPDRFSARQFPNYSSELNVNALLLGDSALYLCASSLDSNQPQHFGDGTRLSIL.

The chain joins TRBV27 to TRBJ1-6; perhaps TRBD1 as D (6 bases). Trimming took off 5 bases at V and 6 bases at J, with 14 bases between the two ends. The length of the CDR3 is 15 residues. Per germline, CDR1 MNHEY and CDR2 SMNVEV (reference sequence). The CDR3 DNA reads TGTGCCAGCAGTCAGGGGTCCTTTGGTAATTCACCCCTCCACTTT. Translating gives CASSQGSFGNSPLHF.

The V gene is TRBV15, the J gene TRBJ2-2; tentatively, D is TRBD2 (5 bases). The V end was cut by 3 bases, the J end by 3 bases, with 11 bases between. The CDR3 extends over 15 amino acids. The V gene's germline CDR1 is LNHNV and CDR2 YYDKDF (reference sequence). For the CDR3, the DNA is TGTGCCACCAGCAGGTACGGGGTAGACACCGGGGAGCTGTTTTTT. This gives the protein CATSRYGVDTGELFF.

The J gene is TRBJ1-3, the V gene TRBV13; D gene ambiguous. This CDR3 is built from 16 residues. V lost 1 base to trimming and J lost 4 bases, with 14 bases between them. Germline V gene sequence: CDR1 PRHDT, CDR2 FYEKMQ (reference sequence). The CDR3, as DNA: TGTGCCAGCAGCTTAGTGGGCCGGGAACTCGGAAACACCATATATTTT. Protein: CASSLVGRELGNTIYF.

The CDR3 DNA sequence: TGTGCCAGCAGTTTATCGAGAGGGACCTACGAGCAGTACTTC. Protein product: CASSLSRGTYEQYF. The V gene is TRBV27, the J gene TRBJ2-7; possible D gene TRBD2, 5 bases. Germline CDR1 reads MNHEY; CDR2 reads SMNVEV (reference sequence). The CDR3 loop spans 14 amino acids. Between the trimmed V and J ends, which lost 0 bases and 2 bases, there was a span of 8 bases.

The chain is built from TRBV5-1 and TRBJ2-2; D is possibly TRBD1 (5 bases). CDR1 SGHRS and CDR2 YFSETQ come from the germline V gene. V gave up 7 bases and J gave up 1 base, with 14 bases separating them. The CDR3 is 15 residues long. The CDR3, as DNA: TGCGCCAGCCATTGGGGCAGGGAGAACACCGGGGAGCTGTTTTTT. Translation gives CASHWGRENTGELFF.

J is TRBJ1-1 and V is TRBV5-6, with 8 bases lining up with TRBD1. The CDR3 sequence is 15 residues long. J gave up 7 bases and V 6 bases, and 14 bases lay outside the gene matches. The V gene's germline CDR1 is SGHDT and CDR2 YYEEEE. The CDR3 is CASISTGTGEVEAFF. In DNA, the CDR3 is TGTGCCAGCATATCTACCGGGACAGGAGAGGTTGAAGCTTTCTTT.

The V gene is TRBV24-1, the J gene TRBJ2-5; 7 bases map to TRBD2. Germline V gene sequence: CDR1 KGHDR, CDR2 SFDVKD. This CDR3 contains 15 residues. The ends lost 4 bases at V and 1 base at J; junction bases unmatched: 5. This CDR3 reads CATSELGGSQETQYF. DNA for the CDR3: TGTGCCACCAGTGAATTGGGGGGGTCCCAAGAGACCCAGTACTTC.

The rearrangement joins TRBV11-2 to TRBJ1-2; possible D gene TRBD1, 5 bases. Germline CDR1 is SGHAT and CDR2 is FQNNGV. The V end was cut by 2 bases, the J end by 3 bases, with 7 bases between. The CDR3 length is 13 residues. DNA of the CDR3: TGTGCCAGCAGCTTAAGCAGGGACTATGGCTACACCTTC. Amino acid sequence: CASSLSRDYGYTF. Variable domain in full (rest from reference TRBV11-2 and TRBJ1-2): EAGVAQSPRYKIIEKRQSVAFWCNPISGHATLYWYQQILGQGPKLLIQFQNNGVVDDSQLPKDRFSAERLKGVDSTLKIQPAKLEDSAVYLCASSLSRDYGYTFGSGTRLTVV.

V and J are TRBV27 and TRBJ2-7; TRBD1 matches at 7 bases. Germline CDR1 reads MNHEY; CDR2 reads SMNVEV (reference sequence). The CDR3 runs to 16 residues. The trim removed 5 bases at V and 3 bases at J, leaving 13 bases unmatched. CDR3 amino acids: CASSLSVGQVGYEQYF. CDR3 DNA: TGTGCCAGCAGTCTCTCAGTTGGACAGGTGGGCTACGAGCAGTACTTC.

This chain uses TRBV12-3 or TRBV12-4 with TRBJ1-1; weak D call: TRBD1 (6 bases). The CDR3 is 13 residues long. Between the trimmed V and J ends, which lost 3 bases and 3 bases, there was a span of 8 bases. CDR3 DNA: TGTGCCAGCAGTTTCTACAGGGACACTGAAGCTTTCTTT. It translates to CASSFYRDTEAFF.

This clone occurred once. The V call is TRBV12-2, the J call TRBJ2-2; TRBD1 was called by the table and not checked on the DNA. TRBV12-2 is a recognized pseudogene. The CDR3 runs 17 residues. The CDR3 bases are TGTGCAAGTCGCTCTATTCCGGGACAGCCTGAACCCGGGGAGCTGTTTTTT. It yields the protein CASRSIPGQPEPGELFF.

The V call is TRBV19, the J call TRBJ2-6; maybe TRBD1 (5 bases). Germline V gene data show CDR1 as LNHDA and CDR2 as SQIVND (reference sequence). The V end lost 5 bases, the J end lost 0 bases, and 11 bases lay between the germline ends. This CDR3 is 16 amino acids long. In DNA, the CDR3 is TGTGCCAGTAGTGACGGACAAGCCTCTGGGGCCAACGTCCTGACTTTC. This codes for CASSDGQASGANVLTF.

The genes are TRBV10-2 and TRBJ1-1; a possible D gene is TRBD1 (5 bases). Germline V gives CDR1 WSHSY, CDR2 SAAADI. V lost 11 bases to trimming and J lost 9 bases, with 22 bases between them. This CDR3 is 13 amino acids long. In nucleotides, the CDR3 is TGCGCCTCCACCGAAGGCAGGGCAGGAAAAGCTTTCTTT. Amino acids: CASTEGRAGKAFF.

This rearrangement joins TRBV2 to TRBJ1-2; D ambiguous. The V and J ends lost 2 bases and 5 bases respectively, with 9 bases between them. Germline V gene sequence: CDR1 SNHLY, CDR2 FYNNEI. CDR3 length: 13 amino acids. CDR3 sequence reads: CASSEPRGYGYTF. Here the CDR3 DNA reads TGTGCCAGCAGTGAACCCAGAGGGTATGGCTACACCTTC.

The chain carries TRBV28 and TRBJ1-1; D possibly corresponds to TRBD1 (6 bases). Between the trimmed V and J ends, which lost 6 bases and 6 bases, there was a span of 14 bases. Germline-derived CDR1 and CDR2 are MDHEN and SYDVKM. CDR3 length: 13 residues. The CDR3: CASRSQGWAEAFF. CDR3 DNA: TGTGCCAGCAGATCACAGGGATGGGCTGAAGCTTTCTTT. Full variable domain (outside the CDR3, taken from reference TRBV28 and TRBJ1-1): DVKVTQSSRYLVKRTGEKVFLECVQDMDHENMFWYRQDPGLGLRLIYFSYDVKMKEKGDIPEGYSVSREKKERFSLILESASTNQTSMYLCASRSQGWAEAFFGQGTRLTVV.

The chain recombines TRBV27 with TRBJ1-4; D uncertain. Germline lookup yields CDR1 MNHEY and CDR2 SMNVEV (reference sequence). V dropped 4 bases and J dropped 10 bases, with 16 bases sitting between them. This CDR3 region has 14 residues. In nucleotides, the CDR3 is TGTGCCAGCAGTTCCCTCTCGGGTGCTGGAAAACTGTTTTTT. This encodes CASSSLSGAGKLFF. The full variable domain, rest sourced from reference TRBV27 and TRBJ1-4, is EAQVTQNPRYLITVTGKKLTVTCSQNMNHEYMSWYRQDPGLGLRQIYYSMNVEVTDKGDVPEGYKVSRKEKRNFPLILESPSPNQTSLYFCASSSLSGAGKLFFGSGTQLSVL.